Listed below are T cell receptor beta chains from one sample, sequenced in a study of metastatic and nonmetastatic thyroid tumors. From the PCR reads, TCRdb re-called clones with MiXCR. Of roughly 75,000 clones listed, around 13% were seen once; the top ten hold 7% to 9%. The sample taken for sequencing was tumor tissue. The receptors come from a female donor with papillary thyroid cancer or a benign thyroid nodule (not recorded which). Some clones in this sample may be carry-over from other donors' samples. Both conserved end residues are part of each CDR3. The D gene is left open where the match is weak. Clone sizes are given selectively: once, few, many, or a class where the clone is expanded.

V gene	J gene	D gene	clone size	CDR3 DNA	CDR3 protein
TRBV9	TRBJ1-2	NA	NA	TGTGCCAGCAGCGAGGGCAGGAGCGGCTACACCTTC	CASSEGRSGYTF
TRBV29-1	TRBJ2-5	TRBD1	few	TGCAGCGGGAGCCGGGACAGGGAGACCCAGTACTTC	CSGSRDRETQYF
TRBV6-4	TRBJ2-1	TRBD2	many	TGTGCCAGCAGTCTGCTTGCGGGAGGACCGGATGAGCAGTTCTTC	CASSLLAGGPDEQFF
TRBV5-5	TRBJ2-3	NA	NA	TGTGCCAGCAGCTTTTATGTCAGGGACACAGATACGCAGTATTTT	CASSFYVRDTDTQYF
TRBV6-2/TRBV6-3	TRBJ2-6	TRBD1	many	TGTGCCAGCATGCTTCGACAGGGCCTCCTGATCTCTGGGGCCAACGTCCTGACTTTC	CASMLRQGLLISGANVLTF
TRBV29-1	TRBJ2-1	NA	NA	TGCAGCGTATGGACTGCTTCCTACAATGAGCAGTTCTTC	CSVWTASYNEQFF
TRBV2	TRBJ2-1	NA	many	TGTGCCAGCAGTCAAACTATAGTATCAAGGCAGTTCTTC	CASSQTIVSRQFF
TRBV28	TRBJ2-5	NA	many	TGTGCCAGCCCGAGGGACTCTTACTTC	CASPRDSYF
TRBV7-3	TRBJ2-1	TRBD2	many	TGTGCCAGCAGCCAACTAGCGGGGGTATACAATGAGCAGTTCTTC	CASSQLAGVYNEQFF
TRBV5-1	TRBJ2-5	TRBD1	NA	TGCGCCAGCAGCTTGCAAGGACAGGGTGAAGAGACCCAGTACTTC	CASSLQGQGEETQYF
TRBV11-2	TRBJ1-1	NA	many	TGTGCCAGCAGCTTAGGGGGTTGGAACACTGAAGCTTTCTTT	CASSLGGWNTEAFF
TRBV19	TRBJ1-1	NA	many	TGTGCCAGTAGTATGAGAGAAGGAATGAACACTGAAGCTTTCTTT	CASSMREGMNTEAFF
TRBV3-1	TRBJ2-5	TRBD2	NA	TGTGCCAGCAGCCAAAGGGCGGGGGGGGCCCGAGAGACCCAGTACTTC	CASSQRAGGARETQYF
TRBV6-4	TRBJ2-3	NA	few	TGTGCCAGCAGCCAGCAGGGAGGCACAGATACGCGGTATTTT	CASSQQGGTDTRYF
TRBV19	TRBJ1-1	NA	many	TGTGCCAGTAGTATAAACAGGGACGGTGGTAGTGAAGCTTTCTTT	CASSINRDGGSEAFF
TRBV29-1	TRBJ2-7	TRBD2	many	TGCAGCGCCCTCCGGACTAGCGGATACGAGCAGTACTTC	CSALRTSGYEQYF
TRBV7-2	TRBJ1-5	TRBD1	once	TGTGCCAGCAACTTACAGGGGGATCAGCCCCAGCATTTT	CASNLQGDQPQHF
TRBV2	TRBJ2-2	TRBD2	many	TGTGCCAGCGGTTCTAGCGGTAGCACCGGGGAGCTGTTTTTT	CASGSSGSTGELFF
TRBV20-1	TRBJ2-1	TRBD2	many	TGCAGTGGGGGGACTAGCGGGAGAAAGGGTGAGCAGTTCTTC	CSGGTSGRKGEQFF
TRBV20-1	TRBJ2-7	TRBD1	many	TGCAGTGCTAGAGTGCGGACAGGGGTAGTGCAGTACTTC	CSARVRTGVVQYF
TRBV5-1	TRBJ2-5	NA	many	TGCGCCAGCAGCTTGGCGCAACAGACGGGAGAGACCCAGTACTTC	CASSLAQQTGETQYF
TRBV12-3/TRBV12-4	TRBJ2-1	TRBD2	many	TGTGCCAGCAGTTTAACCGGGACTAGCGGAACGTTCTTC	CASSLTGTSGTFF
TRBV6-1	TRBJ2-2	NA	many	TGTGCCAGCAGCGAGGGACACTCCAACACCGGGGAGCTGTTTTTT	CASSEGHSNTGELFF
TRBV2	TRBJ1-2	TRBD1	NA	TGTGCCAGCAAAGAAAGGGGGCAGAGATATGGCTACACCTTC	CASKERGQRYGYTF
TRBV3-1	TRBJ2-3	TRBD2	few	TGTGCCAGCAGCCAACCCGTCCCGACTGGCGGGAGCCGCACAGATACGCAGTATTTT	CASSQPVPTGGSRTDTQYF
TRBV19	TRBJ2-7	NA	many	TGTGCCAGTAGTAAAGGGGACTCCTCTGGGACATACGAGCAGTACTTC	CASSKGDSSGTYEQYF
TRBV28	TRBJ1-2	NA	many	TGTGCCAGCAGTTTACCGGACCGAATATCTAACTATGGCTACACCTTC	CASSLPDRISNYGYTF
TRBV5-1	TRBJ2-1	TRBD1	many	TGCGCCAGCAGCTGGGGACAGCCTAGGGGCGATGAGCAGTTCTTC	CASSWGQPRGDEQFF
TRBV18	TRBJ1-5	NA	few	TGTGCCAGCTCACCAATGGGGAACAGCAATCAGCCCCAGCATTTT	CASSPMGNSNQPQHF
TRBV18	TRBJ1-2	NA	NA	TGTGCCAGCTCACCACAGATAACAGGGCCTTATGGCTACACCTTC	CASSPQITGPYGYTF
TRBV6-1	TRBJ1-2	TRBD1	many	TGTGCCAGCAGTGAGAGACAGGGATATGGCTACACCTTC	CASSERQGYGYTF
TRBV5-4	TRBJ2-3	TRBD2	many	TGTGCCAGCAGCTTGGCCGGGAGGGCCGGGGTAGATACGCAGTATTTT	CASSLAGRAGVDTQYF
TRBV18	TRBJ2-7	NA	many	TGTGCCAGCTCCCCTGGGACGGTCTACGAGCAGTACTTC	CASSPGTVYEQYF
TRBV10-3	TRBJ2-7	NA	NA	TGTGCCATCAGTGACTGGGGGCTATCCCCAGGCGAGCAGTACTTC	CAISDWGLSPGEQYF
TRBV5-1	TRBJ1-1	NA	many	TGCGCCACCCGGGCACAGTGGAACACTGAAGCTTTCTTT	CATRAQWNTEAFF
TRBV3-1	TRBJ1-3	NA	many	TGTGCCAGCAGCCTAAAAACAGGGTCCGGAAACACCATATATTTT	CASSLKTGSGNTIYF